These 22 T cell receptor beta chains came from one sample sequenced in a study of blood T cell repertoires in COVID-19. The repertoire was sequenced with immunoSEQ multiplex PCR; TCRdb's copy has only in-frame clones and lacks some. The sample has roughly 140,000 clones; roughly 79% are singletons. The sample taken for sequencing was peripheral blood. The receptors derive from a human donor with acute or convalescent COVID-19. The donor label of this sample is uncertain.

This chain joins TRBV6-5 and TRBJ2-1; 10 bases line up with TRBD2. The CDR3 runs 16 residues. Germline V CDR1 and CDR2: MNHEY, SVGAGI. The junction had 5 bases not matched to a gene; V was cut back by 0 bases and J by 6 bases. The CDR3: CASSYSGTSVANEQFF. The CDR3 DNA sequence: TGTGCCAGCAGTTACTCCGGGACTAGCGTGGCCAATGAGCAGTTCTTC.

CDR3: CASSPKPSGNYGYTF. The CDR3 bases are TGTGCCAGCAGTCCAAAGCCTTCAGGGAACTATGGCTACACCTTC. The chain links TRBV6-5 to TRBJ1-2; a possible D gene is TRBD1 (5 bases). The CDR3 totals 15 residues. CDR1 is MNHEY and CDR2 is SVGAGI in the germline V gene. Trimming took off 5 bases at V and 2 bases at J, with 15 bases between the two ends.

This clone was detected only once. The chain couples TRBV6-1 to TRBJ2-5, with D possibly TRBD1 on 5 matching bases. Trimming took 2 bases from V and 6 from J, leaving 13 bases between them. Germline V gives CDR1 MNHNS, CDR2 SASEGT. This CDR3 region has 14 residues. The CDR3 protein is CASSESQGRKTQYF. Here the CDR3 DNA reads TGTGCCAGCAGTGAAAGCCAGGGCAGGAAGACCCAGTACTTC.

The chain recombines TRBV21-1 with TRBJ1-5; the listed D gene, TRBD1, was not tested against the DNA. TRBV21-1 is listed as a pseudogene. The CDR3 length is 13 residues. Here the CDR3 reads CARGQGAYQPQHF. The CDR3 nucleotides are TGTGCCAGAGGACAGGGGGCATATCAGCCCCAGCATTTT.

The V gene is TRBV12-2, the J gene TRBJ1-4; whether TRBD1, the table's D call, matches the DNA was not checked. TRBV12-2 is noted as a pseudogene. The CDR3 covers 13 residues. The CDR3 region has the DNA TGTGGTAACCCGGGACAAGAAAATGAAAAACTGTTTTTT. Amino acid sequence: CGNPGQENEKLFF.

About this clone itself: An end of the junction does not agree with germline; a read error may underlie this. The CDR3, as DNA: TGTGTCAGCAGTTACGGGACTGGGATGAACACTGAAGCTTTCTTT. Its translation: CVSSYGTGMNTEAFF. The chain links TRBV6-5 to TRBJ1-1; D may be TRBD1 (5 bases). The CDR3 runs 15 residues. Germline V gene sequence: CDR1 MNHEY, CDR2 SVGAGI.

The CDR3 DNA follows: TGTGCCAGCGAAATACGACAGGGGAACTATGGCTACACCTTC. Encoded protein: CASEIRQGNYGYTF. This chain links TRBV6-5 with TRBJ1-2; 8 bases agree with TRBD1. CDR1 and CDR2 (germline): MNHEY, SVGAGI. The CDR3 totals 14 residues. V shed 8 bases, J shed 2 bases, and the junction held 7 bases outside the gene matches.

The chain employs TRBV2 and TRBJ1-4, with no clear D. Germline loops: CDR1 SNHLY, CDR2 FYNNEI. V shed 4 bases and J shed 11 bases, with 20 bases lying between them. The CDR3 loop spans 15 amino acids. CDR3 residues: CASSGVGGPRRKLFF. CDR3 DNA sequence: TGTGCCAGCAGTGGGGTGGGAGGACCGCGCCGGAAACTGTTTTTT.

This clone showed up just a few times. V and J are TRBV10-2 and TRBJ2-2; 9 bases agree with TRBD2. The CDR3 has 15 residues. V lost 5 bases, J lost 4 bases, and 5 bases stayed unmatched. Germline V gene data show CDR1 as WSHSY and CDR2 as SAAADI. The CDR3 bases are TGCGCCAGCAGTCCGGGACTAGCAAGCACCGGGGAGCTGTTTTTT. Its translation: CASSPGLASTGELFF.

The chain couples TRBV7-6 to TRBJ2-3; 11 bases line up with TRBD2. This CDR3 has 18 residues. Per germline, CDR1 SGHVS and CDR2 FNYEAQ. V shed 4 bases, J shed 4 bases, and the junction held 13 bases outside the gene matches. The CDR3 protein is CASSSRITGLAVSDTQYF. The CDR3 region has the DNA TGTGCCAGCAGCTCCCGGATAACGGGACTAGCGGTTTCAGATACGCAGTATTTT.

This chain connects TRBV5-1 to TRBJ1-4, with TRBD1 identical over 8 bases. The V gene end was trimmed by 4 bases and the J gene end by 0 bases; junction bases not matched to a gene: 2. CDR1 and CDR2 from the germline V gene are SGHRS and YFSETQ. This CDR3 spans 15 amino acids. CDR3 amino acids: CASSVQGATNEKLFF. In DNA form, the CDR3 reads TGCGCCAGCAGCGTACAGGGGGCAACTAATGAAAAACTGTTTTTT.

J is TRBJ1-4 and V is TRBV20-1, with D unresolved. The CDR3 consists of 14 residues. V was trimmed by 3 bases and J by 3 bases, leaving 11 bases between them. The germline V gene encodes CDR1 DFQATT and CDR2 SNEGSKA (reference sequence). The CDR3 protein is CSASYSLANEKLFF. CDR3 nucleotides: TGCAGTGCTAGTTACAGTCTTGCTAATGAAAAACTGTTTTTT.

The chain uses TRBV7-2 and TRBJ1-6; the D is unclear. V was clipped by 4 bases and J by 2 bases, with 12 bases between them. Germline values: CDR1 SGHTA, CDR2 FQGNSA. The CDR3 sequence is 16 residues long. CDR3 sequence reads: CASSSPGGAYNSPLHF. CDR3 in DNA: TGTGCCAGCAGCTCCCCCGGAGGCGCCTATAATTCACCCCTCCACTTT.

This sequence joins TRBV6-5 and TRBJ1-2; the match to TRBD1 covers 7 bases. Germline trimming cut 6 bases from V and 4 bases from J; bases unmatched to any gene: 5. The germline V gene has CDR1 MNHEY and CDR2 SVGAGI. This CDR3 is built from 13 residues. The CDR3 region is CASRPRDSYGYTF. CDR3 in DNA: TGTGCCAGCAGGCCCCGGGACAGCTATGGCTACACCTTC.

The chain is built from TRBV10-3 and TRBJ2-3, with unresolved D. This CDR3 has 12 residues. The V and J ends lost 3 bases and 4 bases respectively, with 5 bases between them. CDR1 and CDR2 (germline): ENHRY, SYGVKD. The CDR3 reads CAISDTADTQYF. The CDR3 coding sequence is TGTGCCATCAGTGATACTGCAGATACGCAGTATTTT.

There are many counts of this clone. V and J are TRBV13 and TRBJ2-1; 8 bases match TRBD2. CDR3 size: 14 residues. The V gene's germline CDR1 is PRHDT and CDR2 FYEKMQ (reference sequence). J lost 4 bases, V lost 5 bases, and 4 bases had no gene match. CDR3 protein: CASSPGTSYNEQFF. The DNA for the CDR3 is TGTGCCAGCAGCCCAGGGACTAGTTACAATGAGCAGTTCTTC.

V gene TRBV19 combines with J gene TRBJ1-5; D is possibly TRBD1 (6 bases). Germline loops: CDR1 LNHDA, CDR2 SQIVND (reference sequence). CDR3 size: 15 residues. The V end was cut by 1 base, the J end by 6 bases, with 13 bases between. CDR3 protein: CASSIVLRGGQPQHF. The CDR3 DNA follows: TGTGCCAGTAGTATAGTTCTCAGGGGTGGTCAGCCCCAGCATTTT.

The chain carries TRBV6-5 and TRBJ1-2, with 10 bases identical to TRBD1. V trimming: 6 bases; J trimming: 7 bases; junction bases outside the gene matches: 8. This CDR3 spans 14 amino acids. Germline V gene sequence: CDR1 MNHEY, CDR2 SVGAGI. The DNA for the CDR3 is TGTGCCAGCAGGGCCAGACAGGGGGCGAGTGGCTACACCTTC. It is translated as CASRARQGASGYTF.

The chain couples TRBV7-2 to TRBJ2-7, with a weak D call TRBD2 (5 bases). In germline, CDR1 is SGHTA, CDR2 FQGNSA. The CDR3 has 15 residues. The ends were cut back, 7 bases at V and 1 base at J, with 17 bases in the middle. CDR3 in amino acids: CASTSKRELSYEQYF. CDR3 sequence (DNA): TGTGCCAGCACCTCCAAGAGGGAACTATCCTACGAGCAGTACTTC.

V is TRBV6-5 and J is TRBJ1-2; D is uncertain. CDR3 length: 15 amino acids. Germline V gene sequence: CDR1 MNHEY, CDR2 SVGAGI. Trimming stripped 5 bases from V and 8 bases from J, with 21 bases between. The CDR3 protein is CASSPLGRAEEGYTF. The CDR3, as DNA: TGTGCCAGCAGTCCTCTGGGGAGGGCGGAAGAAGGCTACACCTTC.

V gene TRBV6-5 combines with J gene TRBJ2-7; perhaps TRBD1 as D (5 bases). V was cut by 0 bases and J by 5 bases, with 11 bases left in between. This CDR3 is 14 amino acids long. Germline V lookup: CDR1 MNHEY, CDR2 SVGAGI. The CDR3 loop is CASSYSAGLNEQYF. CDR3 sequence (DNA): TGTGCCAGCAGTTACTCGGCAGGGCTGAACGAGCAGTACTTC.

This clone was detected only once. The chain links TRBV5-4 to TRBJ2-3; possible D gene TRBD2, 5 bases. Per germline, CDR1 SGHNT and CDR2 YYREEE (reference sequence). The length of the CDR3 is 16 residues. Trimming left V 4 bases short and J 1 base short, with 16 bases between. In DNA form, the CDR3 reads TGTGCCAGCAGCCGCGAACTCACTAGGGGCACAGATACGCAGTATTTT. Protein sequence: CASSRELTRGTDTQYF.